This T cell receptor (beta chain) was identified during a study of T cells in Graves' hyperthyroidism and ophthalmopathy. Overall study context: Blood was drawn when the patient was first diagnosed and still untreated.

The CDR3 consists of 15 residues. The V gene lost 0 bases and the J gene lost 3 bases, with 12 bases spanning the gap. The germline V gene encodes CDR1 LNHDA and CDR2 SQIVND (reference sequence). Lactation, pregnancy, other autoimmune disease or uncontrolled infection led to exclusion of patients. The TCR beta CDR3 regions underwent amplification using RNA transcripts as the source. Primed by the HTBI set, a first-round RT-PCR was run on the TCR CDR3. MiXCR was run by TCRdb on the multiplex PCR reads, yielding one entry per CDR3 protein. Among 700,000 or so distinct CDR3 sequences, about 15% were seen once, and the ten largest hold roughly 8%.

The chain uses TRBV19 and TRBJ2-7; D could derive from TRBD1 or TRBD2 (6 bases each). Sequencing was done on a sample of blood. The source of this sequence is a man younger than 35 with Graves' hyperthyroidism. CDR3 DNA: TGTGCCAGTAGTATAGATGGAGGGGGACTCTACGAGCAGTACTTC. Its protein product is CASSIDGGGLYEQYF. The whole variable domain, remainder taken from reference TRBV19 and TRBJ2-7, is DGGITQSPKYLFRKEGQNVTLSCEQNLNHDAMYWYRQDPGQGLRLIYYSQIVNDFQKGDIAEGYSVSREKKESFPLTVTSAQKNPTAFYLCASSIDGGGLYEQYFGPGTRLTVT.